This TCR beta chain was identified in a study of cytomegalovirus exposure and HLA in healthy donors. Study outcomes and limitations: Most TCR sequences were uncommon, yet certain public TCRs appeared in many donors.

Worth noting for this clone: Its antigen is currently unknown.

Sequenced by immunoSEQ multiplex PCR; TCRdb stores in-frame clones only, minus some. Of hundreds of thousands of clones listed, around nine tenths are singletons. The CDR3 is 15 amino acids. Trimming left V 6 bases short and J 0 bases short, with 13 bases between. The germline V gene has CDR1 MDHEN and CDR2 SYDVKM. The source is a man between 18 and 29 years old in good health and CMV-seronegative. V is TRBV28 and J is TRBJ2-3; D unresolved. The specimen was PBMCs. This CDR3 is CASRTSDLSTDTQYF. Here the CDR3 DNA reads TGTGCCAGCAGGACTTCCGACCTTAGCACAGATACGCAGTATTTT.